The 9 T cell receptor beta chains below were found in one sample sequenced in a study of blood T cell repertoires in COVID-19. Here immunoSEQ multiplex PCR was the method, and the copy in TCRdb shows in-frame clones only, minus some. The sample includes approximately 400,000 clones, 80% to 95% seen only once; the top ten take 0.86%. Sequenced sample: PBMCs or T cells enriched from blood (not recorded which). Receptor source: a woman in her thirties or forties who had been exposed to COVID-19.

The chain uses TRBV6-4 and TRBJ2-1; 10 positions agree with TRBD2. Germline V gene lookup returns CDR1 MRHNA and CDR2 SNTAGT. The CDR3 loop spans 18 amino acids. The V segment lost 5 bases and the J segment 2 bases; nucleotides outside the gene matches: 12. The CDR3 DNA reads TGTGCCAGCAGTCTCTCGCCTCTAGCGGGAGAACCCTACAATGAGCAGTTCTTC. Translated: CASSLSPLAGEPYNEQFF.

The V call is TRBV2, the J call TRBJ1-6; 9 bases agree with TRBD1. The CDR3 contains 22 residues. Per germline, CDR1 SNHLY and CDR2 FYNNEI. V trimming: 3 bases; J trimming: 0 bases; junction bases outside the gene matches: 18. This CDR3 reads CASSDTLARDRASSSYNSPLHF. The CDR3 nucleotides are TGTGCCAGCAGTGACACTCTCGCCCGGGACAGGGCCTCGAGCTCCTATAATTCACCCCTCCACTTT. The entire variable domain, with the rest obtained from reference TRBV2 and TRBJ1-6, is as follows: EPEVTQTPSHQVTQMGQEVILRCVPISNHLYFYWYRQILGQKVEFLVSFYNNEISEKSEIFDDQFSVERPDGSNFTLKIRSTKLEDSAMYFCASSDTLARDRASSSYNSPLHFGNGTRLTVT.

The V call is TRBV7-6, the J call TRBJ1-1; D call uncertain. CDR1 is SGHVS and CDR2 is FNYEAQ in the germline V gene. Trimming cost V 6 bases and J 7 bases, with 15 bases left between them. The CDR3 totals 13 residues. CDR3 amino acids: CASSASTGFEAFF. CDR3 in DNA: TGTGCCAGCAGTGCCTCGACGGGTTTTGAAGCTTTCTTT.

The rearrangement links TRBV4-1 to TRBJ1-2; D is perhaps TRBD1 (5 bases). The CDR3 sequence is 19 residues long. CDR1 is MGHRA, CDR2 YSYEKL, per germline. V lost 4 bases and J lost 2, with 26 bases in between. DNA of the CDR3: TGCGCCAGCAGCCCACTAGGGAGGAGAAGGGGTCGGGGAAACTATGGCTACACCTTC. It encodes CASSPLGRRRGRGNYGYTF.

In this sample, this clone turned up once. The chain links TRBV3-1 (or the pseudogene TRBV3-2) to TRBJ2-1; 7 bases align to TRBD2. The germline V gene encodes CDR1 LGHDT and CDR2 YNNKEL (reference sequence). Unmatched junction bases numbered 6, after V lost 3 bases and J lost 4 bases. This CDR3 region has 15 residues. CDR3 bases: TGTGCCAGCAGCCAGGGTCCTAGCGGTTACAATGAGCAGTTCTTC. This gives the protein CASSQGPSGYNEQFF.

This rearrangement joins TRBV7-3 to TRBJ1-1; 7 bases match TRBD1. V lost 2 bases and J lost 3; bases outside the gene matches: 9. The V gene's germline CDR1 is SGHTA and CDR2 FQGTGA. This CDR3 has 16 residues. For the CDR3, the DNA is TGTGCCAGCAGCTTATCAGGAGGGGGCGCAGACACTGAAGCTTTCTTT. Residues: CASSLSGGGADTEAFF.

V gene TRBV3-1 (or the pseudogene TRBV3-2) combines with J gene TRBJ2-7; 9 nucleotides line up with TRBD2. The germline V gene encodes CDR1 LGHDT and CDR2 YNNKEL (reference sequence). J gave up 4 bases and V 0 bases, and 7 bases lay outside the gene matches. The CDR3 loop spans 16 amino acids. The CDR3 DNA is TGTGCCAGCAGCCAAGATTTCGCAAGCGGGAGGTACGAGCAGTACTTC. It translates to CASSQDFASGRYEQYF.

CDR3 residues: CASRASGGLAEAFF. DNA of the CDR3: TGTGCCAGTAGGGCCAGCGGGGGGCTCGCTGAAGCTTTCTTT. The rearrangement uses TRBV19 and TRBJ1-1; possible D gene TRBD1, 6 bases. With 6 bases removed from V and 6 bases from J, the gap between germline ends came to 17 bases. CDR1 and CDR2 from the germline V gene are LNHDA and SQIVND (reference sequence). The CDR3 consists of 14 residues.

The rearrangement uses TRBV6-5 and TRBJ1-2; D uncertain. The V end was cut by 5 bases, the J end by 0 bases, with 7 bases between. The CDR3 covers 13 residues. The V gene's germline CDR1 is MNHEY and CDR2 SVGAGI. This CDR3 is CASSTQANYGYTF. CDR3 nucleotides: TGTGCCAGCAGTACCCAGGCTAACTATGGCTACACCTTC.